What follows is one T cell receptor beta chain and its context. Its antigen remains unknown. The CDR3 loop spans 8 amino acids. The germline V gene has CDR1 MNHNS and CDR2 SASEGT. TCRdb's table, derived via immunoSEQ multiplex PCR, lists solely in-frame clones and lacks some. The repertoire holds about 4,600 clones, 67% seen once, with 46% in the top ten. This record comes from a study of CD8 T cell repertoires and HIV-1 epitope variants. The overall study: Controls included no peptide, Ebola AY9 epitope, and a CMV, EBV, flu pool. Epitopes were three Gag families plus Nef HW9 and YT9. Study-wide results and limits: This assay reports beta chains of antigen-expanded cells, not T cell function. About five clonotypes recognized Nef KF9, one HW9, none TAALDMSHF.

Sequenced material: cultured CD8+ T cells derived from PBMCs. The rearrangement links TRBV6-1 to TRBJ2-1; D is unresolved. This receptor was identified in a male donor with HIV. This CDR3 reads CAWNEQFF. The CDR3 nucleotides are TGTGCATGGAATGAGCAGTTCTTC.